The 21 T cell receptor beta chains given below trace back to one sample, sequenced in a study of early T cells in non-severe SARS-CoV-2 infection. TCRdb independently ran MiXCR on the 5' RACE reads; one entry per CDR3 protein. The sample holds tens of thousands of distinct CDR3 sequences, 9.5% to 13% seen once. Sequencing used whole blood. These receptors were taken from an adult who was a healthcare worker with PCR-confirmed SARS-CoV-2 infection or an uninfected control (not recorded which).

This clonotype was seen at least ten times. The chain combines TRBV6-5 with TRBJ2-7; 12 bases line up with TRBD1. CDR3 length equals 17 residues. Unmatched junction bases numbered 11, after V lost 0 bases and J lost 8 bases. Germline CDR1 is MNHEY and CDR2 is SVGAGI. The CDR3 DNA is TGTGCCAGCAGTTACTCGGAGCCGGGACAGGGGGCGCAGAAGCAGTACTTC. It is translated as CASSYSEPGQGAQKQYF.

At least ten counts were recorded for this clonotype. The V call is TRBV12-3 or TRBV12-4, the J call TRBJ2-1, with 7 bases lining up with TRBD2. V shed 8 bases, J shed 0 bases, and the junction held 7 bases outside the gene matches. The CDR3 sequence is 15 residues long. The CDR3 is CASLPGGSSYNEQFF. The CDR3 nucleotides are TGTGCCAGCTTGCCGGGCGGGAGCTCCTACAATGAGCAGTTCTTC.

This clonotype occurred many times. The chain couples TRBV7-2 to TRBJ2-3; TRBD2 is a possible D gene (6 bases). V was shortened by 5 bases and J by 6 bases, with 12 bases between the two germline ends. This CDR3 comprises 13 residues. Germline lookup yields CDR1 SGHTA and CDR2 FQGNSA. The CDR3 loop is CASSPAAGDTQYF. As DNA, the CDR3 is TGTGCCAGCAGCCCCGCCGCGGGGGATACGCAGTATTTT.

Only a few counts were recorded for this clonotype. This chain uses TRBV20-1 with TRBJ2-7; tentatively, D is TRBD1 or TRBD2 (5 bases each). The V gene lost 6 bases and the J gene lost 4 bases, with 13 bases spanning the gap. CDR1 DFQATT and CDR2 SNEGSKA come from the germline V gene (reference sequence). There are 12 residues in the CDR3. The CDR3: CSAEEQVYEQYF. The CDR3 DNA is TGCAGTGCGGAGGAACAGGTTTACGAGCAGTACTTC.

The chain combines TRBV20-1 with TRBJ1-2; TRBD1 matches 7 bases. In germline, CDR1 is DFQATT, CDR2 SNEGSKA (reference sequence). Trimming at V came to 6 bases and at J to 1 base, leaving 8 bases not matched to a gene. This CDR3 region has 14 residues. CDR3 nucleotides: TGCAGTGCCCGGGGGCAGGGGGATAACTATGGCTACACCTTC. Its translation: CSARGQGDNYGYTF.

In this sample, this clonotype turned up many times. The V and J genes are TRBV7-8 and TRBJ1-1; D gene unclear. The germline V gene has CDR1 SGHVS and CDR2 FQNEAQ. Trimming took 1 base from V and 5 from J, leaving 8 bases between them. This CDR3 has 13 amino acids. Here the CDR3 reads CASSLGKRTEAFF. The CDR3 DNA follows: TGTGCCAGCAGCTTAGGCAAGAGAACTGAAGCTTTCTTT.

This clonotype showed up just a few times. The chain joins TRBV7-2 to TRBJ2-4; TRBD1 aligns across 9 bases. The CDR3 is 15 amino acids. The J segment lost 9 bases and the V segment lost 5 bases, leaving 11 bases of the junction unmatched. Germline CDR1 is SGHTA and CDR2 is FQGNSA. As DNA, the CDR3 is TGTGCCAGCAGCCCGACTCGGGGACAGGGTGGCATTCAGTACTTC. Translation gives CASSPTRGQGGIQYF.

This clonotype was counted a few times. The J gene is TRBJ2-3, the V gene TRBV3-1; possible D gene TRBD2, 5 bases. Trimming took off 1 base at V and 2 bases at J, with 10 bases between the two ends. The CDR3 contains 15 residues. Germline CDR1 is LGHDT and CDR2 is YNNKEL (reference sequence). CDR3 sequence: CASSQGLSATDTQYF. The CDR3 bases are TGTGCCAGCAGCCAAGGACTATCCGCCACAGATACGCAGTATTTT.

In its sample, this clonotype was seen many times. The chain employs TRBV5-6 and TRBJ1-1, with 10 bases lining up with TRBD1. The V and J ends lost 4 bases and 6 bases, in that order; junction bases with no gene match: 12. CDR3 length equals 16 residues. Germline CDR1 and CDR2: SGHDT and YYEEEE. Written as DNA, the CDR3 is TGTGCCAGCAGCAGAGACAGGGGGCAGGGAGGGGCTGAAGCTTTCTTT. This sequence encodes CASSRDRGQGGAEAFF.

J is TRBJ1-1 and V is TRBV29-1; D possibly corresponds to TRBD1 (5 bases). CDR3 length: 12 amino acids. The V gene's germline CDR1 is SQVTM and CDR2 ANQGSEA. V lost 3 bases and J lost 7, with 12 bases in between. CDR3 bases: TGCAGCGTTGATTCAGGGTCCGATGAAGCTTTCTTT. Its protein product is CSVDSGSDEAFF.

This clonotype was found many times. The CDR3 region has the DNA TGCAGCGTTGGGGGGACTGGATCCTCCTACAATGAGCAGTTCTTC. Its protein product is CSVGGTGSSYNEQFF. This chain joins TRBV29-1 and TRBJ2-1, with D possibly TRBD2 on 6 matching bases. The germline V gene has CDR1 SQVTM and CDR2 ANQGSEA. The CDR3 sequence is 15 residues long. V dropped 4 bases and J dropped 0 bases, with 13 bases sitting between them.

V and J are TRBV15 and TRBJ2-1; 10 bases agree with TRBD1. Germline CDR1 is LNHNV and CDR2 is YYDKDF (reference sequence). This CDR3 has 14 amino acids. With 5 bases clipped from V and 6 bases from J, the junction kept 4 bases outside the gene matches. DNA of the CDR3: TGTGCCACCAGCTCCCGGGACAGGGGCAATGAGCAGTTCTTC. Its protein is CATSSRDRGNEQFF.

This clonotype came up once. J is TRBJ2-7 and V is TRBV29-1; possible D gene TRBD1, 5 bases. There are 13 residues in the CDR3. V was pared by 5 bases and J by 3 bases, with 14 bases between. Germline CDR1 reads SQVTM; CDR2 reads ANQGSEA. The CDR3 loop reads CSVPRADGYEQYF. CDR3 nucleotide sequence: TGCAGCGTTCCCAGGGCAGACGGCTACGAGCAGTACTTC.

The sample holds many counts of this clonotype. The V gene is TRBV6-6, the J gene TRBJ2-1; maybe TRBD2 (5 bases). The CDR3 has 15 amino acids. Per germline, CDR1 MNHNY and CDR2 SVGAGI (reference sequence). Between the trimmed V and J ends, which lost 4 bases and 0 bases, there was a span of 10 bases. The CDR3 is CASSFGGGSYNEQFF. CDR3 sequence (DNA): TGTGCCAGCAGTTTTGGCGGAGGCTCCTACAATGAGCAGTTCTTC.

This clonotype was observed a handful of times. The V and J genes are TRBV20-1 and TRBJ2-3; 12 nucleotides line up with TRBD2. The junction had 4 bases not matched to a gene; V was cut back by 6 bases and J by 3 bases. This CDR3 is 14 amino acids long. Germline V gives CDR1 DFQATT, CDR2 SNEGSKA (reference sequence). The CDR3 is CSALGLAGTDTQYF. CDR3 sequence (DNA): TGCAGTGCATTGGGACTAGCGGGTACAGATACGCAGTATTTT.

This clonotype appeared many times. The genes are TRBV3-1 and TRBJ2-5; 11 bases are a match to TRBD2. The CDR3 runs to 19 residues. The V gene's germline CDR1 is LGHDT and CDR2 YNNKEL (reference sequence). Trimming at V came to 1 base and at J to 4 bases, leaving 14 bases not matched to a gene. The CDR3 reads CASSQVRLAGNRGGETQYF. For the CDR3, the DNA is TGTGCCAGCAGCCAAGTCAGACTAGCGGGAAACAGGGGAGGAGAGACCCAGTACTTC.

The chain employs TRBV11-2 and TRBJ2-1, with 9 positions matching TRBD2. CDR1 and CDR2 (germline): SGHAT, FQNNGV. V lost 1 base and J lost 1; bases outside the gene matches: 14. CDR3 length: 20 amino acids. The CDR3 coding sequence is TGTGCCAGCAGCTTAGTTGGGGGTAGCGGGAGTCCGAGATCCTACAATGAGCAGTTCTTC. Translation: CASSLVGGSGSPRSYNEQFF.

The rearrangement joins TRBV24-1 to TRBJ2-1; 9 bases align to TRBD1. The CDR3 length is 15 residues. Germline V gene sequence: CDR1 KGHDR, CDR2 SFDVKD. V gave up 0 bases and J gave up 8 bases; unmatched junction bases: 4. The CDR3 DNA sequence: TGTGCCACCAGTGATTTGGGGGACAGGGAGCATGAGCAGTTCTTC. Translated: CATSDLGDREHEQFF.

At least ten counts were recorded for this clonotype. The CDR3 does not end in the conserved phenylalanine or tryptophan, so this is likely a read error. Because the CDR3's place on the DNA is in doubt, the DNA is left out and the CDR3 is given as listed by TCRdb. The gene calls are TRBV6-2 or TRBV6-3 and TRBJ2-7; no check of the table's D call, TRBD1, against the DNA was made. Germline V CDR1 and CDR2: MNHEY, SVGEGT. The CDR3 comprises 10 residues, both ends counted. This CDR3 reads CASRGTREFL.

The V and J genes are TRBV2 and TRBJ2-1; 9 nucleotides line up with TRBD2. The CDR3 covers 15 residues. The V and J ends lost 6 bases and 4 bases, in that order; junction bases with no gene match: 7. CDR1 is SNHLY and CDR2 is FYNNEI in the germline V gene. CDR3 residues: CASRSGAGGYNEQFF. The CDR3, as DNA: TGTGCCAGCAGGTCCGGCGCGGGGGGGTACAATGAGCAGTTCTTC.

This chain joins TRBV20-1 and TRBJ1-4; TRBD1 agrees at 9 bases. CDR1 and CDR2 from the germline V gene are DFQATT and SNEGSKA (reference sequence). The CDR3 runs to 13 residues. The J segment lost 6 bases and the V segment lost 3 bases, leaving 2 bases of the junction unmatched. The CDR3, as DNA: TGCAGTGCTAGGACAGGGGGGGATGAAAAACTGTTTTTT. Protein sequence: CSARTGGDEKLFF.